The 26 T cell receptor beta chains listed next were all sequenced from one sample in a study of T cell repertoires in cytomegalovirus infection. One entry per CDR3 protein, called by TCRdb with MiXCR from the reads. The profile shows around 280,000 distinct CDR3 sequences, 9.6% of them singletons. The sequenced sample was PBMCs. Receptor source: a human donor in good health (CMV status not recorded). Some clones in this sample may be carry-over from other donors' samples.

This clonotype was observed at least ten times. V usage is TRBV20-1 and J usage is TRBJ2-1; D may be TRBD1 (6 bases). Trimming pared 3 bases from V and 8 bases from J, leaving 20 bases between. Per the germline V gene, CDR1 is DFQATT and CDR2 is SNEGSKA (reference sequence). This CDR3 is built from 15 residues. CDR3 nucleotides: TGCAGTGCTAGGGAAGACAGGTTCGTAGACGATGAGCAGTTCTTC. Its translation: CSAREDRFVDDEQFF.

The table lists this clonotype with many counts. The DNA of the CDR3 is TGTGCCAGCAGCCCCAGCGGACTCTCTGGAAACACCATATATTTT. This sequence encodes CASSPSGLSGNTIYF. V gene TRBV6-6 combines with J gene TRBJ1-3; unclear D gene. Germline CDR1 reads MNHNY; CDR2 reads SVGAGI (reference sequence). V lost 6 bases, J lost 0 bases, and 12 bases lay in between. This CDR3 has 15 amino acids.

This clonotype was seen ten or more times. The chain has TRBV7-3 and TRBJ2-6; TRBD1 agrees at 8 bases. The V segment lost 5 bases and the J segment 0 bases; nucleotides outside the gene matches: 6. Germline CDR1 reads SGHTA; CDR2 reads FQGTGA. The length of the CDR3 is 17 residues. The CDR3: CASSPRDRNSGANVLTF. The CDR3, as DNA: TGTGCCAGCAGCCCCCGGGACAGGAACTCTGGGGCCAACGTCCTGACTTTC.

The chain employs TRBV3-1 and TRBJ2-1, with D possibly being TRBD1 or TRBD2 (5 bases each). Germline CDR1 and CDR2: LGHDT and YNNKEL (reference sequence). This CDR3 is 15 amino acids long. V lost 4 bases to trimming and J lost 6 bases, with 16 bases between them. CDR3 sequence: CASSRLTGLSNEQFF. CDR3 DNA: TGTGCCAGCAGCCGTTTGACGGGGCTGTCCAATGAGCAGTTCTTC.

This clonotype was recorded a few times. This sequence joins TRBV18 and TRBJ2-3; TRBD2 might be the D (6 bases). This CDR3 has 12 amino acids. CDR1 and CDR2 (germline): KGHSH, LQKENI. V was pared by 3 bases and J by 11 bases, with 12 bases between. The CDR3 protein is CASSPGRDVQYF. CDR3 DNA: TGTGCCAGCTCACCGGGGCGGGACGTGCAGTATTTT.

This clonotype was seen repeatedly, ten times or more. DNA of the CDR3: TGCGCCAGCAGCCAAGAAGTATCCAGAAACACAGATACGCAGTATTTT. Translation gives CASSQEVSRNTDTQYF. V is TRBV4-3 and J is TRBJ2-3; the D is unclear. The V end lost 0 bases, the J end lost 2 bases, and 12 bases lay between the germline ends. The V gene's germline CDR1 is LGHNA and CDR2 YSLEER. There are 16 residues in the CDR3.

This clonotype was seen repeatedly, ten times or more. The chain joins TRBV12-3 or TRBV12-4 to TRBJ1-5, with D uncertain. With 2 bases removed from V and 6 bases from J, the gap between germline ends came to 14 bases. The CDR3 loop spans 15 amino acids. CDR3 residues: CASSLTSAGSQPQHF. The CDR3 bases are TGTGCCAGCAGTTTAACTTCTGCGGGTAGTCAGCCCCAGCATTTT.

The sample holds many counts of this clonotype. The chain is built from TRBV2 and TRBJ1-1; possibly TRBD1 for D (6 bases). The ends were cut back, 5 bases at V and 1 base at J, with 14 bases in the middle. Germline CDR1 SNHLY, CDR2 FYNNEI. The CDR3 totals 15 residues. The CDR3 sequence: CASSSTGIWNTEAFF. The CDR3 nucleotides are TGTGCCAGCAGTAGTACAGGGATTTGGAACACTGAAGCTTTCTTT.

At least ten counts were recorded for this clonotype. Just one base apart from a much larger clone, this may be a read error. This rearrangement joins TRBV28 to TRBJ1-5, with unresolved D. This CDR3 region has 12 residues. V was clipped by 6 bases and J by 0 bases, with 3 bases between them. Germline CDR1 reads MDHEN; CDR2 reads SYDVKM. CDR3 loop: CASRYSNQPQHF. The CDR3 nucleotides are TGTGCCAGCAGGTATAGCAATCAGCCCCAGCATTTT.

This clonotype was observed many times. The chain couples TRBV7-2 to TRBJ2-3, with D possibly matching TRBD2 (7 bases). CDR1 and CDR2 (germline): SGHTA, FQGNSA. Trimming pared 2 bases from V and 5 bases from J, leaving 17 bases between. This CDR3 spans 16 amino acids. The CDR3 here is CASSLSGGADGDTQYF. In DNA, the CDR3 is TGTGCCAGCAGCTTATCGGGGGGCGCTGATGGAGATACGCAGTATTTT. Complete variable domain (other parts from reference TRBV7-2 and TRBJ2-3): GAGVSQSPSNKVTEKGKDVELRCDPISGHTALYWYRQSLGQGLEFLIYFQGNSAPDKSGLPSDRFSAERTGGSVSTLTIQRTQQEDSAVYLCASSLSGGADGDTQYFGPGTRLTVL.

This clonotype was seen a few times. The V call is TRBV11-2, the J call TRBJ1-1, with D perhaps TRBD1 (6 bases). V dropped 8 bases and J dropped 0 bases, with 19 bases sitting between them. CDR1 is SGHAT, CDR2 FQNNGV, per germline. CDR3 length: 16 residues. The CDR3 sequence is CASHEIFRTVNTEAFF. As DNA, the CDR3 is TGTGCCAGCCACGAAATCTTTAGGACAGTGAACACTGAAGCTTTCTTT. Together with reference TRBV11-2 and TRBJ1-1, the CDR3 gives the full variable domain: EAGVAQSPRYKIIEKRQSVAFWCNPISGHATLYWYQQILGQGPKLLIQFQNNGVVDDSQLPKDRFSAERLKGVDSTLKIQPAKLEDSAVYLCASHEIFRTVNTEAFFGQGTRLTVV.

This clonotype has a count of ten or more. This chain connects TRBV5-1 to TRBJ1-1; no firm D call. Trimming pared 4 bases from V and 1 base from J, leaving 11 bases between. The germline V gene encodes CDR1 SGHRS and CDR2 YFSETQ. CDR3 length: 14 amino acids. Here the CDR3 DNA reads TGCGCCAGCAGCCCTCTGGGAACGAACACTGAAGCTTTCTTT. It encodes CASSPLGTNTEAFF.

The rearrangement links TRBV5-1 to TRBJ2-7, with 7 bases lining up with TRBD1. The CDR3 consists of 13 residues. Germline V CDR1 and CDR2: SGHRS, YFSETQ. The V gene end was trimmed by 1 base and the J gene end by 7 bases; junction bases not matched to a gene: 5. CDR3 region: CASSLLMGQEQYF. DNA of the CDR3: TGCGCCAGCAGCTTGCTAATGGGACAGGAGCAGTACTTC.

This clonotype was found many times. This chain links TRBV14 with TRBJ2-1, with 9 bases that match TRBD1. In germline, CDR1 is SGHDN, CDR2 FVKESK. This CDR3 is 16 amino acids long. V gave up 4 bases and J gave up 8 bases; unmatched junction bases: 12. DNA of the CDR3: TGTGCCAGCAGCCCCCCATCCGGGACAGGGCGCTATGAGCAGTTCTTC. It translates to CASSPPSGTGRYEQFF.

This clonotype was detected ten times or more. For the CDR3, the DNA is TGTGCCAGCAGCCAACGGGACCCGCTGGGAGACGATACGCAGTATTTT. Protein product: CASSQRDPLGDDTQYF. V is TRBV3-1 and J is TRBJ2-3, with D perhaps assigned TRBD1 or TRBD2 (5 bases each). Trimming pared 2 bases from V and 6 bases from J, leaving 18 bases between. The CDR3 sequence is 16 residues long. Germline values: CDR1 LGHDT, CDR2 YNNKEL (reference sequence).

This clonotype was seen ten or more times. The chain has TRBV7-2 and TRBJ2-5; D unresolved. The germline CDR1 and CDR2 sequences are SGHTA and FQGNSA. Trimming left V 5 bases short and J 4 bases short, with 14 bases between. CDR3 length equals 14 residues. The CDR3 spells CASSLPATRETQYF. For the CDR3, the DNA is TGTGCCAGCAGCCTACCGGCCACACGAGAGACCCAGTACTTC.

This clonotype was seen at least ten times. The rearrangement links TRBV6-2 or TRBV6-3 to TRBJ1-2, with D maybe TRBD1 (5 bases). Germline CDR1 reads MNHEY; CDR2 reads SVGEGT. The V and J ends lost 5 bases and 7 bases respectively, with 11 bases between them. The CDR3 has 12 amino acids. For the CDR3, the DNA is TGTGCCAGCAGTGGCCTAGGGACTGGCTACACCTTC. Translated: CASSGLGTGYTF.

This clonotype was seen only a few times. The CDR3 sequence is CASSLGDRGFQETQYF. The CDR3 bases are TGTGCCAGCAGCTTAGGGGACAGGGGCTTCCAAGAGACCCAGTACTTC. The V call is TRBV7-9, the J call TRBJ2-5; TRBD1 aligns across 10 bases. CDR3 size: 16 residues. The germline V gene has CDR1 SEHNR and CDR2 FQNEAQ (reference sequence). The V and J ends lost 1 base and 1 base, in that order; junction bases with no gene match: 3.

The V and J genes are TRBV20-1 and TRBJ2-7; a weak D match, TRBD1 (7 bases). Trimming took off 2 bases at V and 1 base at J, with 15 bases between the two ends. This CDR3 comprises 15 residues. Germline loops: CDR1 DFQATT, CDR2 SNEGSKA (reference sequence). CDR3 DNA: TGCAGTGCTAGAAAGCAGGGGGGATCGTCCTACGAGCAGTACTTC. Amino acids: CSARKQGGSSYEQYF.

This clonotype was picked up many times. The rearrangement uses TRBV13 and TRBJ2-6; D not resolved. This CDR3 is built from 16 residues. Per the germline V gene, CDR1 is PRHDT and CDR2 is FYEKMQ (reference sequence). V was shortened by 3 bases and J by 0 bases, with 9 bases between the two germline ends. The CDR3 is CASSLTARSGANVLTF. In nucleotides, the CDR3 is TGTGCCAGCAGCTTGACGGCCCGCTCTGGGGCCAACGTCCTGACTTTC.

At least ten counts were recorded for this clonotype. V gene TRBV28 combines with J gene TRBJ1-5; perhaps TRBD1 as D (5 bases). V gave up 6 bases and J gave up 7 bases, with 19 bases separating them. The CDR3 extends over 15 amino acids. CDR1 is MDHEN, CDR2 SYDVKM, per germline. Here the CDR3 DNA reads TGTGCCAGCAGCATCGGCGGCAGGGAAAACCAGCCCCAGCATTTT. Encoded protein: CASSIGGRENQPQHF.

This clonotype was seen repeatedly, ten times or more. Germline and junction disagree at one end, which may indicate a read error. The CDR3 bases are TGTGCCAGCTGTGAGATGTGGGACACCGGGGAGCTGTTTTTT. Residues: CASCEMWDTGELFF. The rearrangement joins TRBV2 to TRBJ2-2; D is ambiguous. This CDR3 has 14 residues. CDR1 is SNHLY, CDR2 FYNNEI, per germline.

This clonotype was seen many times. This chain connects TRBV7-3 to TRBJ1-5; D call uncertain. The CDR3 totals 13 residues. Trimming stripped 6 bases from V and 3 bases from J, with 9 bases between. The germline CDR1 and CDR2 sequences are SGHTA and FQGTGA. DNA for the CDR3: TGTGCCAGCAGTTTACGGGACAATCAGCCCCAGCATTTT. This gives the protein CASSLRDNQPQHF.

The chain uses TRBV28 and TRBJ2-1, with TRBD1 identical over 7 bases. CDR1 MDHEN and CDR2 SYDVKM come from the germline V gene. V dropped 3 bases and J dropped 0; count of bases not matched to a gene: 2. The CDR3 is 15 amino acids. Here the CDR3 reads CASSFGTVSYNEQFF. In nucleotides, the CDR3 is TGTGCCAGCAGTTTTGGGACAGTCTCCTACAATGAGCAGTTCTTC.

In this sample, this clonotype turned up many times. This chain joins TRBV7-2 and TRBJ1-4; D unclear. Germline loops: CDR1 SGHTA, CDR2 FQGNSA. This CDR3 comprises 13 residues. The V and J ends lost 4 bases and 7 bases respectively, with 10 bases between them. The CDR3 DNA sequence: TGTGCCAGCAGCTGGTTAGAAGGTGAAAAACTGTTTTTT. Its translation is CASSWLEGEKLFF.

This clonotype appeared many times. V gene TRBV2 combines with J gene TRBJ2-1, with 7 bases aligning to TRBD2. V trimming: 11 bases; J trimming: 9 bases; junction bases outside the gene matches: 4. The CDR3 totals 10 residues. The germline V gene encodes CDR1 SNHLY and CDR2 FYNNEI. In DNA, the CDR3 is TGTGCCGGCCGGGGGGTTGAGCAGTTCTTC. As protein: CAGRGVEQFF.